A single sample gave rise to the 7 T cell receptor beta chains below, sequenced in a study of control samples from healthy donors and cancer patients. The repertoire was sequenced with immunoSEQ multiplex PCR; TCRdb's copy has only in-frame clones and lacks some. The sample has about 120,000 clones; roughly 89% are singletons. The sample comprised blood. The source is a man under 40 in good health.

This chain links TRBV18 with TRBJ1-1; the match to TRBD1 covers 10 bases. Per the germline V gene, CDR1 is KGHSH and CDR2 is LQKENI. There are 15 residues in the CDR3. The ends lost 3 bases at V and 3 bases at J; junction bases unmatched: 4. CDR3 sequence: CASSPPGTGDTEAFF. The CDR3 DNA reads as TGTGCCAGCTCACCTCCCGGGACAGGGGACACTGAAGCTTTCTTT.

This clone appeared a single time. This chain connects TRBV6-2 or TRBV6-3 to TRBJ2-3; no firm D call. The CDR3 spans 14 residues. V was clipped by 0 bases and J by 1 base, with 5 bases between them. Germline lookup yields CDR1 MNHEY and CDR2 SVGEGT. CDR3 DNA sequence: TGTGCCAGCAGTTACTCACATCGCACAGATACGCAGTATTTT. Translated, it gives CASSYSHRTDTQYF.

V gene TRBV29-1 combines with J gene TRBJ2-1; D gene unclear. Germline V CDR1 and CDR2: SQVTM, ANQGSEA. V was pared by 6 bases and J by 0 bases, with 12 bases between. The CDR3 extends over 14 amino acids. The CDR3, as DNA: TGCAGCGTCGCGGACGCCGCCTCCTACAATGAGCAGTTCTTC. This translates into CSVADAASYNEQFF.

This clone was found a few times. The V and J genes are TRBV5-5 and TRBJ1-1, with 7 bases lining up with TRBD1. The J segment lost 2 bases and the V segment lost 2 bases, leaving 3 bases of the junction unmatched. Germline-derived CDR1 and CDR2 are SGHKS and YYEKEE (reference sequence). CDR3 length: 14 residues. The CDR3 DNA sequence: TGTGCCAGCAGCTTAGACAGGGTAAACACTGAAGCTTTCTTT. This codes for CASSLDRVNTEAFF.

V and J are TRBV28 and TRBJ1-4; a possible D gene is TRBD1 (5 bases). The germline CDR1 and CDR2 sequences are MDHEN and SYDVKM. Trimming took 2 bases from V and 0 from J, leaving 13 bases between them. The CDR3 consists of 17 residues. The DNA of the CDR3 is TGTGCCAGCAGTTTAGGGGGAGCTACCGCAACTAATGAAAAACTGTTTTTT. Translating gives CASSLGGATATNEKLFF.

The chain is built from TRBV29-1 and TRBJ1-1, with 9 bases lining up with TRBD1. This CDR3 has 18 amino acids. Trimming cost V 1 base and J 4 bases; bases outside gene matches: 16. Germline V gene lookup returns CDR1 SQVTM and CDR2 ANQGSEA. CDR3 in DNA: TGCAGCGTTGAAGGCACCAGTGGGACAGGGATCCTCGTCACTGAAGCTTTCTTT. The encoded protein is CSVEGTSGTGILVTEAFF.

CDR3 residues: CASSPRRQGGIGNTIYF. The CDR3 DNA sequence: TGTGCCAGCAGCCCAAGAAGACAGGGAGGTATTGGAAACACCATATATTTT. The V call is TRBV9, the J call TRBJ1-3; 7 nucleotides agree with TRBD1. V lost 4 bases, J lost 3 bases, and 13 bases stayed unmatched. This CDR3 has 17 amino acids. CDR1 is SGDLS and CDR2 is YYNGEE in the germline V gene. Filled out from reference TRBV9 and TRBJ1-3, the complete variable domain reads DSGVTQTPKHLITATGQRVTLRCSPRSGDLSVYWYQQSLDQGLQFLIQYYNGEERAKGNILERFSAQQFPDLHSELNLSSLELGDSALYFCASSPRRQGGIGNTIYFGEGSWLTVV.